The sequence of this T cell receptor (beta chain) was determined in a study of blood T cell repertoires in COVID-19. Study-level information: Samples of COVID-19 (acute and convalescent) were obtained from the United States, Italy and Spain.

Only in-frame clones appear in the TCRdb table, and some are missing; sequencing was by immunoSEQ multiplex PCR. The sample contains a few hundred thousand clones, around 82% of which appear only once. Germline CDR1 reads SGHVS; CDR2 reads FQNEAQ. The J segment lost 2 bases and the V segment lost 1 base, leaving 5 bases of the junction unmatched. CDR3 size: 15 residues. This clone was found a few times. The chain recombines TRBV7-8 with TRBJ2-7, with 7 positions matching TRBD1. The sequence came from a middle-aged man with active or convalescent COVID-19. Sequenced material: peripheral blood. The CDR3 DNA reads TGTGCCAGCAGCTTAGGACAGGGCCTGACCTACGAGCAGTACTTC. This translates into CASSLGQGLTYEQYF.